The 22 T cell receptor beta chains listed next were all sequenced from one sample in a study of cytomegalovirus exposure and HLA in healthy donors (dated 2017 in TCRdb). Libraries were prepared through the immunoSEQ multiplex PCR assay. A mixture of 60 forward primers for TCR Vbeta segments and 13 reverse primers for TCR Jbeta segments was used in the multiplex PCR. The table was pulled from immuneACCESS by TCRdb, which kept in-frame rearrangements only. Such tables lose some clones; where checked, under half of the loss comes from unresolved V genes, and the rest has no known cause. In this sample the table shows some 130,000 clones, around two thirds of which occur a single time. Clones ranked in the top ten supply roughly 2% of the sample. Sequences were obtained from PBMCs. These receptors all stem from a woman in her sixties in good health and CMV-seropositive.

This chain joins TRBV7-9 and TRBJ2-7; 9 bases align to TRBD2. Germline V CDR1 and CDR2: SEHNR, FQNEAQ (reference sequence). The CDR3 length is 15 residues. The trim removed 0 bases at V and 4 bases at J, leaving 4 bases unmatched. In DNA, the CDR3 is TGTGCCAGCAGCTTAGCGGTTAGCGGGAGTTACGAGCAGTACTTC. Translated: CASSLAVSGSYEQYF.

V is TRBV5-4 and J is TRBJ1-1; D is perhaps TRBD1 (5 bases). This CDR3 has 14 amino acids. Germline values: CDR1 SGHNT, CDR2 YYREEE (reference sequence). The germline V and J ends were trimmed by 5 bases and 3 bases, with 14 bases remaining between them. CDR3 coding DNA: TGTGCCAGCAGTCACCACAGGCAAGACACTGAAGCTTTCTTT. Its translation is CASSHHRQDTEAFF.

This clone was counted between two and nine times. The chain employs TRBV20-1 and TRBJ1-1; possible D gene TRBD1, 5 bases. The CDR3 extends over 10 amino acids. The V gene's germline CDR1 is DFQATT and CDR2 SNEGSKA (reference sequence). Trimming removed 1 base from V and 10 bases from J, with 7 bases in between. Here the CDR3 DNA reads TGCAGTGCTAGAGGGCAGGGAGCTTTCTTT. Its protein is CSARGQGAFF.

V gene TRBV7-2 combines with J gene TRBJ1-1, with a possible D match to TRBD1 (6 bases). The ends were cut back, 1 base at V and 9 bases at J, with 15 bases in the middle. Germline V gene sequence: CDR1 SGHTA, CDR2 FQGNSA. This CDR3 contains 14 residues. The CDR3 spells CASSLEPGTLKAFF. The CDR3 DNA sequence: TGTGCCAGCAGCTTAGAGCCAGGGACACTGAAAGCTTTCTTT. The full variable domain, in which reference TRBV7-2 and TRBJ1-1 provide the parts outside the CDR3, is GAGVSQSPSNKVTEKGKDVELRCDPISGHTALYWYRQSLGQGLEFLIYFQGNSAPDKSGLPSDRFSAERTGGSVSTLTIQRTQQEDSAVYLCASSLEPGTLKAFFGQGTRLTVV.

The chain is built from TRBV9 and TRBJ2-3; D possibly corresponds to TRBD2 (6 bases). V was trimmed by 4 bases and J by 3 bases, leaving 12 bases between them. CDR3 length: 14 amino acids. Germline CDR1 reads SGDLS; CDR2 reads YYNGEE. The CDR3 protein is CASSPRDLTDTQYF. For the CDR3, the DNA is TGTGCCAGCAGCCCCCGGGACTTAACAGATACGCAGTATTTT. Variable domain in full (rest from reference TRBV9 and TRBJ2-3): DSGVTQTPKHLITATGQRVTLRCSPRSGDLSVYWYQQSLDQGLQFLIQYYNGEERAKGNILERFSAQQFPDLHSELNLSSLELGDSALYFCASSPRDLTDTQYFGPGTRLTVL.

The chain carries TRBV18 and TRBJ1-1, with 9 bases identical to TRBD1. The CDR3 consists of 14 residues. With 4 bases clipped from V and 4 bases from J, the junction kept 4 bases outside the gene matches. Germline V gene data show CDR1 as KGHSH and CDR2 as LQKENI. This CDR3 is CASSLGQGLTEAFF. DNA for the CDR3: TGTGCCAGCTCACTGGGACAGGGACTCACTGAAGCTTTCTTT.

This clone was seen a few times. In DNA, the CDR3 is TGTGCCAGCAGCGAGACAGGGGGGGGGCAGCCCCAGCATTTT. This sequence encodes CASSETGGGQPQHF. V gene TRBV6-1 combines with J gene TRBJ1-5; TRBD1 agrees at 9 bases. Looked up from germline, CDR1 is MNHNS and CDR2 is SASEGT. CDR3 length: 14 residues. Trimming removed 6 bases from V and 7 bases from J; junction bases left unmatched: 7.

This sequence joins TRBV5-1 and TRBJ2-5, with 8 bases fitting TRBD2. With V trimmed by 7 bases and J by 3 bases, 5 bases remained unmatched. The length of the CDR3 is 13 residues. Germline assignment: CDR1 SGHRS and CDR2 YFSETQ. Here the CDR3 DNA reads TGCGCCAGCCAGCCGGGGGGGAAAGAGACCCAGTACTTC. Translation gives CASQPGGKETQYF.

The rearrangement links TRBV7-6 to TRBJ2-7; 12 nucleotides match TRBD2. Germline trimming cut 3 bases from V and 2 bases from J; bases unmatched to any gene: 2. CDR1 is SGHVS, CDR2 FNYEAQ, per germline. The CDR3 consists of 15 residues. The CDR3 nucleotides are TGTGCCAGCAGCTTCGGACTAGCGGGAACCTACGAGCAGTACTTC. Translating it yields CASSFGLAGTYEQYF.

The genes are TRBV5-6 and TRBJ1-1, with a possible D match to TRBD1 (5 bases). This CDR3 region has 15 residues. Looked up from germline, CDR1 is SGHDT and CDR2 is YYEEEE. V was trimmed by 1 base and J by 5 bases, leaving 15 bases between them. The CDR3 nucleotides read TGTGCCAGCAGCTTGTATAGGGGCGCTAATACTGAAGCTTTCTTT. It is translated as CASSLYRGANTEAFF.

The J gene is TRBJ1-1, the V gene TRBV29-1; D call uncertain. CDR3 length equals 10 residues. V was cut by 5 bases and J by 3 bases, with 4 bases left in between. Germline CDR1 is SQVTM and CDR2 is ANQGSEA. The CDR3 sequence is CSVSHTEAFF. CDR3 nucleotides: TGCAGCGTTAGCCACACTGAAGCTTTCTTT. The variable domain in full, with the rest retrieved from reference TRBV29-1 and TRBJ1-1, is SAVISQKPSRDICQRGTSLTIQCQVDSQVTMMFWYRQQPGQSLTLIATANQGSEATYESGFVIDKFPISRPNLTFSTLTVSNMSPEDSSIYLCSVSHTEAFFGQGTRLTVV.

The CDR3 spells CSAMRSYEQYF. CDR3 bases: TGCAGTGCTATGCGGTCCTACGAGCAGTACTTC. The chain uses TRBV20-1 and TRBJ2-7; D gene uncertain. CDR3 size: 11 residues. Germline V gene lookup returns CDR1 DFQATT and CDR2 SNEGSKA (reference sequence). Trimming pared 4 bases from V and 1 base from J, leaving 5 bases between.

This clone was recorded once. Here the CDR3 DNA reads TGTGCCAGCAGCTTAGCCTCGGGACTAGCGGGAGGGCGCACAGATACGCAGTATTTT. Translation gives CASSLASGLAGGRTDTQYF. This chain connects TRBV7-6 to TRBJ2-3, with 16 positions matching TRBD2. The germline gives CDR1 SGHVS, CDR2 FNYEAQ. There are 19 residues in the CDR3. The trim removed 0 bases at V and 1 base at J, leaving 4 bases unmatched. The variable domain in full, with the rest retrieved from reference TRBV7-6 and TRBJ2-3, is GAGVSQSPRYKVTKRGQDVALRCDPISGHVSLYWYRQALGQGPEFLTYFNYEAQQDKSGLPNDRFSAERPEGSISTLTIQRTEQRDSAMYRCASSLASGLAGGRTDTQYFGPGTRLTVL.

The CDR3 is CASSSTGQSEQYF. The CDR3 DNA sequence: TGTGCCAGCAGCTCAACCGGACAGAGCGAGCAGTACTTC. The chain carries TRBV7-3 and TRBJ2-7; D perhaps matches TRBD1 (6 bases). This CDR3 is 13 amino acids long. Trimming shortened V by 4 bases and J by 6 bases, and 13 bases separated the two germline ends. Germline V gives CDR1 SGHTA, CDR2 FQGTGA.

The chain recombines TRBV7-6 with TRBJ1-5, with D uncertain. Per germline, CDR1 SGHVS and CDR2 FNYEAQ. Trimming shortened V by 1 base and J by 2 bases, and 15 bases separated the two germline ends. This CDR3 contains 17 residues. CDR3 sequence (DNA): TGTGCCAGCAGCTTAGGGTCAGCCGGGATGGGCAATCAGCCCCAGCATTTT. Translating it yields CASSLGSAGMGNQPQHF.

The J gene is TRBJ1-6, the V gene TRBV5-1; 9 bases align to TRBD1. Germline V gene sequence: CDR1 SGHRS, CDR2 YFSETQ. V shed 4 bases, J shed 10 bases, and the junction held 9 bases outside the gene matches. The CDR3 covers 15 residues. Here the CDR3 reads CASSPAGTGRSPLHF. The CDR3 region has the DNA TGCGCCAGCAGCCCGGCCGGGACAGGGAGATCACCCCTCCACTTT.

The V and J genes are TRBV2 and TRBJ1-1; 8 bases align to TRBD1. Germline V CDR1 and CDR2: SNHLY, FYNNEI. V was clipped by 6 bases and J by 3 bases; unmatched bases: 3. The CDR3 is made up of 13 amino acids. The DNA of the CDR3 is TGTGCCAGCAGAAAGACAGGGGACACTGAAGCTTTCTTT. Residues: CASRKTGDTEAFF.

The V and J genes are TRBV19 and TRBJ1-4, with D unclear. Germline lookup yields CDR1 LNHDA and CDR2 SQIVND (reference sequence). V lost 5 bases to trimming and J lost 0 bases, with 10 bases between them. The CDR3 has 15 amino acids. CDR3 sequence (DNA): TGTGCCAGTAGTCCCGGGGTTGCAACTAATGAAAAACTGTTTTTT. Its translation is CASSPGVATNEKLFF.

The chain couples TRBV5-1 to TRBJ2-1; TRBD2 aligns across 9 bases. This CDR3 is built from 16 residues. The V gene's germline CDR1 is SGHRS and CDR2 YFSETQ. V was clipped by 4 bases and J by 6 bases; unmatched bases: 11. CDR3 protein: CASSPSKREVFNEQFF. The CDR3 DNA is TGCGCCAGCAGCCCTTCCAAGCGGGAGGTGTTCAATGAGCAGTTCTTC.

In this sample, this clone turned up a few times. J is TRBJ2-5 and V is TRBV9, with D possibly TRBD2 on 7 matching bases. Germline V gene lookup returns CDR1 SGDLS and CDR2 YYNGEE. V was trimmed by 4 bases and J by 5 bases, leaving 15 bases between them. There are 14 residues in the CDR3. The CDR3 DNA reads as TGTGCCAGCAGCACATCTGCGGGGGCTGAGACCCAGTACTTC. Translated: CASSTSAGAETQYF.

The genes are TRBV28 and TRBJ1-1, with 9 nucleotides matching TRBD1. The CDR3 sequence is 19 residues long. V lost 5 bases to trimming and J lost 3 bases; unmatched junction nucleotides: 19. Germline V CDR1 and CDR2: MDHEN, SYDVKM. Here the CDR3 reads CASSLFLGQGGLEDTEAFF. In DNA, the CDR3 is TGTGCCAGCAGTCTCTTTTTGGGACAGGGAGGGCTAGAGGACACTGAAGCTTTCTTT. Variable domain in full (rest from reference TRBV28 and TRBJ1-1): DVKVTQSSRYLVKRTGEKVFLECVQDMDHENMFWYRQDPGLGLRLIYFSYDVKMKEKGDIPEGYSVSREKKERFSLILESASTNQTSMYLCASSLFLGQGGLEDTEAFFGQGTRLTVV.

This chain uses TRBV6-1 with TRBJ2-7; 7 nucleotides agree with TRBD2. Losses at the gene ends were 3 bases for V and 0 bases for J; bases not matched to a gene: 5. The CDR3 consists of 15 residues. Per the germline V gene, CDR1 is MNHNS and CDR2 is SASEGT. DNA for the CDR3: TGTGCCAGCAGTGACCGGCTAGCGGTCTCCTACGAGCAGTACTTC. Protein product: CASSDRLAVSYEQYF.